This TCR beta chain comes out of a study of beta chain features in type 1 diabetes. Study-wide points: In all four CD4+ subsets, TCRB CDR3 length was significantly, moderately reduced in type 1 diabetes.

Expressed TCRB transcripts were sequenced because the entire RNA isolate underwent reverse transcription. TCRdb's table, derived via immunoSEQ multiplex PCR, lists solely in-frame clones and lacks some. In the table there are some 220,000 clones, 11% of which are singletons. Germline trimming cut 8 bases from V and 2 bases from J; bases unmatched to any gene: 10. The CDR3 spans 16 residues. Germline CDR1 SNHLY, CDR2 FYNNEI. This clone has just a few counts. Its antigen is unidentified. This chain uses TRBV2 with TRBJ2-1; 9 bases match TRBD2. The receptor comes from a man between 18 and 35 years old in good health. Sequencing was done on a sample of central memory CD4+ T cells from blood. The CDR3 nucleotides read TGTGCCAGCGCTCTTGGGCTAGCGGGAACCTACAATGAGCAGTTCTTC. Translating gives CASALGLAGTYNEQFF.